This TCR beta chain is from a study of shared clonotypes between healthy human individuals. This clone was seen once. Only Caucasian adults living in Nashville, Tennessee made up the donor group. CD4+ cells yielded CD45RA+ naive and CD45RA-negative memory subsets. The germline gives CDR1 SGDLS, CDR2 YYNGEE. V was pared by 4 bases and J by 4 bases, with 17 bases between. The CDR3 runs to 15 residues. Every immunoSEQ plate was one replicate of a subset's evenly spread DNA. The repertoire was sequenced with immunoSEQ multiplex PCR; TCRdb's copy has only in-frame clones and lacks some. The sample records more than 2,000,000 clones, approximately 90% being singletons.

The genes are TRBV9 and TRBJ1-2, with a weak D call TRBD1 (6 bases). Sequenced material: naive CD4+ T cells sorted from blood. Subset reported: CD45RA+ positively selected. The receptor was derived from a man between 18 and 29 years old in good health. The CDR3 DNA reads TGTGCCAGCAGCACCTCACAGGGTCTAGGCTATGGCTACACCTTC. It yields the protein CASSTSQGLGYGYTF.